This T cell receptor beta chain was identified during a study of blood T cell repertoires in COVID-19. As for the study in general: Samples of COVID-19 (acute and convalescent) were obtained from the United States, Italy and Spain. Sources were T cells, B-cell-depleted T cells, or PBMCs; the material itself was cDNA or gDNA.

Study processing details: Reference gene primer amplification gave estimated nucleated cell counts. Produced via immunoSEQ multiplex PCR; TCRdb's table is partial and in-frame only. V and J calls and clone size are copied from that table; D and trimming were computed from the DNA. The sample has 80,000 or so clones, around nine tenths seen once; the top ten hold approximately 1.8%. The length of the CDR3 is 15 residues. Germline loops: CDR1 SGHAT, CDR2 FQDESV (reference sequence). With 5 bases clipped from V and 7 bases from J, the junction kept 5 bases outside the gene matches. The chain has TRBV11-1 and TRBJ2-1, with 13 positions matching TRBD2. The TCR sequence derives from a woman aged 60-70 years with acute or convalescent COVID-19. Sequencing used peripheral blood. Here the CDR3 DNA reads TGTGCCAGCAGCAGTACTAGCGGGGGGGCGAATGAGCAGTTCTTC. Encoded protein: CASSSTSGGANEQFF.